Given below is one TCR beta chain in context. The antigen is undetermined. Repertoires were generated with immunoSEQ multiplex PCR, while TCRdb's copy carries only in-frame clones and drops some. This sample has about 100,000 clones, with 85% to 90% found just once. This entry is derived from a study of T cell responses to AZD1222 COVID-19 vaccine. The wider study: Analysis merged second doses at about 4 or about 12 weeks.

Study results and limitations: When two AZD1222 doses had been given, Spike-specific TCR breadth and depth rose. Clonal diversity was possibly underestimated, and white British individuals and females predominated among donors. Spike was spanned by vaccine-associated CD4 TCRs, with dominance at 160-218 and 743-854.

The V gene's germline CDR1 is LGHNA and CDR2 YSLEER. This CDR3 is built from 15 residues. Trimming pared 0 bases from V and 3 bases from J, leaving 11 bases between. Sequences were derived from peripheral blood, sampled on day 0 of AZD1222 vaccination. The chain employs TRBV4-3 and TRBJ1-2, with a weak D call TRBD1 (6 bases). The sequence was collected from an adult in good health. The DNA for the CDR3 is TGCGCCAGCAGCCAAGATGGGGGGCAGGACTATGGCTACACCTTC. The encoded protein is CASSQDGGQDYGYTF.